This TCR beta chain is from a study of cytomegalovirus exposure and HLA in healthy donors. Study-wide results and caveats: The study put 150 or so TCR beta chains on its list as cytomegalovirus-associated.

In the case of this clone: The antigen is unknown.

This table comes from immunoSEQ multiplex PCR, and its TCRdb copy is limited to in-frame clones, with some not included. The data contain under 150,000 clones, 70% to 90% of them singletons. This TCR derives from a young woman in good health and CMV-seronegative. The sequencing input was PBMCs.

CDR3 bases: TGTGCCAGCAGCATAGGGGTCGGGACAGGGGGCAATCAGCCCCAGCATTTT. Residues: CASSIGVGTGGNQPQHF. The rearrangement joins TRBV7-9 to TRBJ1-5, with 10 bases matching TRBD1. Looked up from germline, CDR1 is SEHNR and CDR2 is FQNEAQ (reference sequence). The length of the CDR3 is 17 residues. After removal of 5 bases from V and 2 bases from J, the junction contained 9 bases not matched to a gene.